This is a list of T cell receptor beta chains from one sample in a study of Ad26.COV2.S vaccination and SARS-CoV-2 variants. Repertoires were generated with immunoSEQ multiplex PCR, while TCRdb's copy carries only in-frame clones and drops some. The sample carries around 94,000 clones, about 78% recorded once. This specimen consisted of peripheral blood, obtained after recovery from COVID-19. Receptors were obtained from a human donor who had recovered from COVID-19. Both conserved end residues are part of each CDR3. Rows give clone size only sometimes, using once, few, many, or a class for an expanded clone.

j_call	clone_size	v_call	cdr3_length	cdr3_aa
TRBJ1-2	NA	TRBV10-2	16	CASMGRGPGRNYGYTF
TRBJ1-4	NA	TRBV2	14	CASSYGTGNEKLFF
TRBJ1-2	NA	TRBV18	13	CASSPGTEHGYTF
TRBJ2-3	once	TRBV7-2	12	CASSTVTDTQYF
TRBJ2-1	NA	TRBV24-1	12	CATEGSGDEQFF
TRBJ2-1	NA	TRBV3-1/TRBV3-2	11	CASSQLNEQFF
TRBJ1-4	NA	TRBV28	14	CASRVGSTNEKLFF
TRBJ1-2	few	TRBV4-1	16	CASSQALLTNNYGYTF
TRBJ2-1	once	TRBV3-1/TRBV3-2	18	CASSQVRGAGNYRNEQFF
TRBJ2-3	NA	TRBV9	15	CASSVENRGGDTQYF
TRBJ2-7	many	TRBV5-4	15	CASSLKGLSSYEQYF
TRBJ2-3	NA	TRBV4-2	17	CASSQETSGGSTDTQYF
TRBJ2-4	NA	TRBV6-1	13	CASSDASKNIQYF
TRBJ2-3	NA	TRBV7-9	19	CASSLYGTSGGYSTDTQYF
TRBJ2-7	few	TRBV2	14	CASSGVRESYEQYF
TRBJ2-7	NA	TRBV28	14	CASSFNRGAYEQYF